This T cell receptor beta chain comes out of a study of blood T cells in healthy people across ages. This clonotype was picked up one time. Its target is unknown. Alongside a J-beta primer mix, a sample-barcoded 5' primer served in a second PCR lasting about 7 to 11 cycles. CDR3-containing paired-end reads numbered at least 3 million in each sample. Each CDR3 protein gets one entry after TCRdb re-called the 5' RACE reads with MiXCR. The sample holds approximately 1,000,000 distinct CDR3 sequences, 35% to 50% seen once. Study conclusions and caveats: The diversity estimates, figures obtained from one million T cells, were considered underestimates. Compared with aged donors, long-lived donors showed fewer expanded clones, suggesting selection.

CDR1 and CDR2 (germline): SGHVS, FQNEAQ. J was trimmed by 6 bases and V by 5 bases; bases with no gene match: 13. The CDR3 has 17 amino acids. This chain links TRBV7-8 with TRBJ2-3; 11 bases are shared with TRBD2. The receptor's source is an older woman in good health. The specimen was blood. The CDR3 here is CASSKNRGLAVQDTQYF. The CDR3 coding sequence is TGTGCCAGCAGCAAAAACCGGGGACTAGCGGTCCAGGATACGCAGTATTTT.